These 9 T cell receptor beta chains came from one sample sequenced in a study of CD8 T cells in ankylosing spondylitis. TCRdb re-derived calls from the 5' RACE reads in MiXCR, one entry per CDR3 protein. The repertoire consists of 50,000 to 70,000 distinct CDR3 sequences, with about 6.2% occurring once and the leading ten covering around 5%. Input material: synovial fluid, either unsorted or a sorted T cell fraction (not recorded which). Receptor source: a male donor with ankylosing spondylitis.

This clonotype was seen a handful of times. The chain has TRBV5-6 and TRBJ1-1; D perhaps matches TRBD1 (5 bases). The germline CDR1 and CDR2 sequences are SGHDT and YYEEEE. V was cut by 3 bases and J by 2 bases, with 8 bases left in between. This CDR3 contains 13 residues. DNA for the CDR3: TGTGCCAGCAGCTCGGACACCAACACTGAAGCTTTCTTT. Residues: CASSSDTNTEAFF. The full variable domain, completed using reference TRBV5-6 and TRBJ1-1, is DAGVTQSPTHLIKTRGQQVTLRCSPKSGHDTVSWYQQALGQGPQFIFQYYEEEERQRGNFPDRFSGHQFPNYSSELNVNALLLGDSALYLCASSSDTNTEAFFGQGTRLTVV.

This clonotype appeared many times. V is TRBV7-2 and J is TRBJ1-3; D not resolved. This CDR3 has 16 amino acids. V was cut by 0 bases and J by 3 bases, with 12 bases left in between. CDR1 SGHTA and CDR2 FQGNSA come from the germline V gene. CDR3 sequence: CASSLAGGRHGNTIYF. The CDR3 nucleotides read TGTGCCAGCAGCTTAGCGGGAGGTCGGCATGGAAACACCATATATTTT.

In this sample, this clonotype turned up many times. V usage is TRBV7-9 and J usage is TRBJ1-1; maybe TRBD1 (5 bases). Trimming took 2 bases from V and 1 from J, leaving 11 bases between them. The germline V gene has CDR1 SEHNR and CDR2 FQNEAQ (reference sequence). The CDR3 is made up of 15 amino acids. The CDR3 region is CASSLLRTPNTEAFF. The CDR3, as DNA: TGTGCCAGCAGCTTACTTAGGACACCGAACACTGAAGCTTTCTTT.

The table lists this clonotype with a few counts. The J gene is TRBJ2-3, the V gene TRBV4-2; D perhaps matches TRBD2 (5 bases). The CDR3 totals 19 residues. Germline values: CDR1 LGHNA, CDR2 YNFKEQ. The ends were cut back, 4 bases at V and 5 bases at J, with 28 bases in the middle. CDR3 coding DNA: TGTGCCAGCAGCCCCTATGGGAACGGGATCCCTACAGAGGTAGATACGCAGTATTTT. Residues: CASSPYGNGIPTEVDTQYF.

The chain couples TRBV12-3 or TRBV12-4 to TRBJ1-5; no clear D. Trimming left V 1 base short and J 6 bases short, with 7 bases between. The CDR3 spans 13 residues. Written as DNA, the CDR3 is TGTGCCAGCAGTTTAGGTGTAGGTCAGCCCCAGCATTTT. Translating it yields CASSLGVGQPQHF.

This clonotype showed up many times. This chain joins TRBV20-1 and TRBJ2-1, with TRBD2 matching 12 bases. This CDR3 region has 16 residues. The germline V gene has CDR1 DFQATT and CDR2 SNEGSKA (reference sequence). J lost 1 base, V lost 5 bases, and 6 bases had no gene match. The chain's CDR3 is CSAHRLAGDSYNEQFF. DNA for the CDR3: TGCAGTGCTCACAGACTAGCGGGAGATTCCTACAATGAGCAGTTCTTC.

In this sample, this clonotype turned up a few times. The CDR3 bases are TGTGCCAGCTCACCGGAAGGACTAGCCTACAATGAGCAGTTCTTC. Translation: CASSPEGLAYNEQFF. V usage is TRBV18 and J usage is TRBJ2-1, with TRBD2 matching over 7 bases. After removal of 3 bases from V and 2 bases from J, the junction contained 4 bases not matched to a gene. This CDR3 comprises 15 residues. The germline V gene encodes CDR1 KGHSH and CDR2 LQKENI.

At least ten counts were recorded for this clonotype. The chain has TRBV6-2 or TRBV6-3 and TRBJ2-7; tentative D call: TRBD2 (5 bases). V lost 2 bases, J lost 3 bases, and 14 bases lay in between. There are 15 residues in the CDR3. The germline V gene encodes CDR1 MNHEY and CDR2 SVGEGT. The CDR3, as DNA: TGTGCCAGCAGTTACACTGAGACTATTCTCTACGAGCAGTACTTC. Its protein product is CASSYTETILYEQYF.

This clonotype has only a few counts. This chain joins TRBV5-1 and TRBJ2-3; D could derive from TRBD1 or TRBD2 (6 bases each). CDR3 length equals 14 residues. Germline lookup yields CDR1 SGHRS and CDR2 YFSETQ. V lost 7 bases to trimming and J lost 3 bases, with 15 bases between them. The CDR3 sequence: CASHGGLVTDTQYF. In DNA form, the CDR3 reads TGCGCCAGCCATGGGGGGCTAGTAACAGATACGCAGTATTTT.